The sequence of this TCR beta chain was determined in a study of T cell responses to AZD1222 COVID-19 vaccine. General study points: Within unmutated variant regions lay the reported targets of nearly half of spike-specific TCRs. Sampling captured repertoires only after the peak T cell response.

Turning to this clone: Its matching antigen is unknown.

TCRdb's table, derived via immunoSEQ multiplex PCR, lists solely in-frame clones and lacks some. The sample records approximately 190,000 clones, roughly 91% being singletons. Germline-derived CDR1 and CDR2 are SGHNT and YYREEE (reference sequence). V was shortened by 1 base and J by 5 bases, with 10 bases between the two germline ends. The CDR3 has 14 residues. The chain couples TRBV5-4 to TRBJ2-1, with D possibly TRBD1 on 6 matching bases. The sequencing used peripheral blood, collected on day 0 of AZD1222 vaccination. The sequence derives from an adult in good health. The CDR3 here is CASSLQGSNNEQFF. The CDR3 coding sequence is TGTGCCAGCAGCTTGCAGGGGAGTAACAATGAGCAGTTCTTC.